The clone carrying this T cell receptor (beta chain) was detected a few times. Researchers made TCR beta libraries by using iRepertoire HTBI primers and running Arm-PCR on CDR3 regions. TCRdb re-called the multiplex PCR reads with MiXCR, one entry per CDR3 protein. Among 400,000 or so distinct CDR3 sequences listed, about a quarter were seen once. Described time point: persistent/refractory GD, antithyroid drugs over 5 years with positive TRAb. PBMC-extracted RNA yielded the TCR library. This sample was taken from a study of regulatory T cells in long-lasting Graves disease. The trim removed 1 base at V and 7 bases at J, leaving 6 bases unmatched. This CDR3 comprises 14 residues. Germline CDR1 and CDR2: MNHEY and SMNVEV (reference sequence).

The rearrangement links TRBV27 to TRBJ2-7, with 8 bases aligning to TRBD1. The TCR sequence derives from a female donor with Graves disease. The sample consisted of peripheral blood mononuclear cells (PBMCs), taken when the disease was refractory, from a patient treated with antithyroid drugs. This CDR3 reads CASSLYQGAREQYF. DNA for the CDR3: TGTGCCAGCAGTTTATACCAGGGGGCGAGGGAGCAGTACTTC.